The rows below give T cell receptor beta chains drawn from one sample of a study of cytomegalovirus exposure and HLA in healthy donors. Using immunoSEQ multiplex PCR, the repertoire was profiled, and TCRdb retains in-frame clones only, with some absent. The table has fewer than 130,000 clones, approximately 86% seen once. The source material was PBMCs. Receptors were obtained from a man aged 35 to 55 in good health and CMV-seronegative. Each CDR3 is given with its conserved first and last residue. Fields, in order: CDR3 protein, CDR3 DNA, J gene, V gene, clone size, CDR3 length, D gene. The D gene is left open where the match is weak. Clone size is not always given. Where it is, it says once, few, many or a class for expanded clones.

CASSSGGALSPLHF | TGTGCCAGCAGTTCAGGAGGGGCCCTTTCACCCCTCCACTTT | TRBJ1-6 | TRBV7-2 | . | 14 | .
CASSFNSYEQYF | TGTGCCAGCAGCTTTAACTCCTACGAGCAGTACTTC | TRBJ2-7 | TRBV5-4 | . | 12 | .
CASSLVAFEDGYTF | TGTGCCAGCAGCTTAGTGGCCTTCGAGGATGGCTACACCTTC | TRBJ1-2 | TRBV7-9 | . | 14 | .
CASSPERVRGNEQFF | TGTGCCAGCAGCCCCGAGAGGGTTCGGGGGAATGAGCAGTTCTTC | TRBJ2-1 | TRBV2 | . | 15 | .
CASSAVVRGGEAYEQYF | TGTGCCAGCAGCGCGGTGGTTCGGGGCGGGGAAGCTTACGAGCAGTACTTC | TRBJ2-7 | TRBV2 | . | 17 | .
CASSTGGAGGYTF | TGTGCCAGCAGTACAGGGGGCGCGGGGGGCTACACCTTC | TRBJ1-2 | TRBV28 | once | 13 | TRBD1
CASSRGSYEQYF | TGTGCCAGCAGCAGGGGCTCCTACGAGCAGTACTTC | TRBJ2-7 | TRBV6-5 | once | 12 | .
CASSPTGGYEQYF | TGTGCCAGCAGCCCCACCGGGGGCTACGAGCAGTACTTC | TRBJ2-7 | TRBV6-5 | . | 13 | .
CASSLHRGNTEAFF | TGTGCCAGCAGCCTACACCGGGGGAACACTGAAGCTTTCTTT | TRBJ1-1 | TRBV7-8 | . | 14 | .
CASSYLDRGQETQYF | TGTGCCAGCAGTTACCTTGACAGGGGCCAAGAGACCCAGTACTTC | TRBJ2-5 | TRBV6-5 | once | 15 | TRBD1
CASSYSSGASEKLFF | TGTGCCAGCAGTTACTCGAGTGGGGCGAGTGAAAAACTGTTTTTT | TRBJ1-4 | TRBV6-5 | . | 15 | .
CASKQGENTEAFF | TGTGCCAGCAAGCAGGGGGAGAACACTGAAGCTTTCTTT | TRBJ1-1 | TRBV6-6 | . | 13 | TRBD1
CASSAGTGGAGTEAFF | TGTGCCAGCAGTGCTGGGACAGGGGGCGCGGGCACTGAAGCTTTCTTT | TRBJ1-1 | TRBV6-1 | . | 16 | TRBD1
CASSQTQETQYF | TGTGCCAGCAGCCAGACTCAAGAGACCCAGTACTTC | TRBJ2-5 | TRBV7-2 | . | 12 | .
CASRPTGKDEKLFF | TGTGCCAGCAGGCCGACAGGCAAAGATGAAAAACTGTTTTTT | TRBJ1-4 | TRBV6-6 | . | 14 | .
CAISPGQSYEQYF | TGTGCCATCAGCCCGGGACAGTCGTACGAGCAGTACTTC | TRBJ2-7 | TRBV10-3 | . | 13 | TRBD1
CASSPGQVSNQPQHF | TGTGCCAGCAGCCCCGGACAGGTTAGCAATCAGCCCCAGCATTTT | TRBJ1-5 | TRBV11-2 | . | 15 | TRBD1
CASSLSRTDTQYF | TGTGCCAGCAGCTTAAGCCGGACAGATACGCAGTATTTT | TRBJ2-3 | TRBV7-3 | . | 13 | .
CASRLRQENTEAFF | TGTGCCAGCAGGCTCCGACAGGAGAACACTGAAGCTTTCTTT | TRBJ1-1 | TRBV7-9 | . | 14 | .
CASATYRVGTTEAFF | TGCGCCAGCGCCACGTACAGGGTAGGGACCACTGAAGCTTTCTTT | TRBJ1-1 | TRBV5-1 | . | 15 | .
CASSPQGGETQYF | TGTGCCAGCTCACCCCAGGGTGGAGAGACCCAGTACTTC | TRBJ2-5 | TRBV18 | few | 13 | .
CASSLSLGTPYEQYF | TGCGCCAGCAGCTTGTCTTTAGGGACACCCTACGAGCAGTACTTC | TRBJ2-7 | TRBV5-1 | . | 15 | .
CATNDRGIVISNQPQHF | TGTGCCACCAACGACAGGGGAATTGTGATAAGCAATCAGCCCCAGCATTTT | TRBJ1-5 | TRBV19 | . | 17 | TRBD1
CASSAQGTNYGYTF | TGTGCCAGCAGCGCACAGGGTACTAACTATGGCTACACCTTC | TRBJ1-2 | TRBV7-2 | . | 14 | .
CAIQGISGNTIYF | TGTGCCATCCAGGGCATCTCTGGAAACACCATATATTTT | TRBJ1-3 | TRBV6-1 | . | 13 | .
CASSAPPSEAFF | TGTGCCAGCAGCGCTCCCCCGAGTGAAGCTTTCTTT | TRBJ1-1 | TRBV9 | . | 12 | .
CASSLVGGGLEKLFF | TGCGCCAGCAGCTTGGTTGGAGGAGGTCTGGAAAAACTGTTTTTT | TRBJ1-4 | TRBV5-1 | once | 15 | .
CASSPGTGLNNEQFF | TGTGCCAGCAGCCCCGGGACAGGCTTGAACAATGAGCAGTTCTTC | TRBJ2-1 | TRBV7-6 | . | 15 | TRBD1
CASSFQGQVQPQHF | TGTGCCAGCAGTTTTCAGGGGCAGGTTCAGCCCCAGCATTTT | TRBJ1-5 | TRBV28 | . | 14 | .
CASSPRSVVAFF | TGTGCCAGCAGTCCAAGGAGTGTGGTGGCTTTCTTT | TRBJ1-1 | TRBV28 | once | 12 | .
CASSRDRPGELFF | TGTGCCAGCAGCCGGGACAGACCCGGGGAGCTGTTTTTT | TRBJ2-2 | TRBV7-3 | . | 13 | TRBD1
CASSQDLVGGVGYGYTF | TGTGCCAGCAGCCAAGATTTGGTTGGAGGGGTTGGCTATGGCTACACCTTC | TRBJ1-2 | TRBV14 | . | 17 | .
CASREQGLNTDTQYF | TGTGCCAGCAGGGAACAGGGGCTAAACACAGATACGCAGTATTTT | TRBJ2-3 | TRBV2 | . | 15 | TRBD1
CASSLAGGDGGYTF | TGTGCCAGCAGCTTAGCAGGGGGCGATGGTGGCTACACCTTC | TRBJ1-2 | TRBV7-9 | . | 14 | TRBD1
CASSGEGQGNSPLHF | TGTGCCAGCAGTGGAGAGGGACAGGGCAATTCACCCCTCCACTTT | TRBJ1-6 | TRBV2 | once | 15 | TRBD1
CASSGRTDQPQHF | TGTGCCAGCAGCGGAAGGACAGATCAGCCCCAGCATTTT | TRBJ1-5 | TRBV2 | . | 13 | .
CASKGGRSTDTQYF | TGTGCCAGCAAGGGCGGGCGGAGCACAGATACGCAGTATTTT | TRBJ2-3 | TRBV6-5 | . | 14 | .
CASSQGLAGPNEQFF | TGCGCCAGCAGCCAAGGACTAGCGGGCCCGAATGAGCAGTTCTTC | TRBJ2-1 | TRBV4-3 | . | 15 | TRBD2
CASSLSGTVYEQYF | TGTGCCAGCAGCTTATCCGGAACAGTCTACGAGCAGTACTTC | TRBJ2-7 | TRBV7-6 | few | 14 | .
CASSYREPNQPQHF | TGTGCCAGTAGTTACAGGGAACCGAATCAGCCCCAGCATTTT | TRBJ1-5 | TRBV19 | . | 14 | .